The clone carrying this TCR beta chain has only a few counts. Its matching antigen is unknown. Trimming took off 8 bases at V and 5 bases at J, with 10 bases between the two ends. This CDR3 spans 11 amino acids. The germline CDR1 and CDR2 sequences are MNHEY and SVGAGI. This entry is derived from a study of shared clonotypes between healthy human individuals. Looking at the study overall: CD4 naive and memory got three plates each, CD8 naive two, CD8 memory one.

Several immunoSEQ plates held equal portions of the genomic DNA taken from each subset. Data came from immunoSEQ multiplex PCR; TCRdb stores just in-frame clones and leaves some out. The sample yields roughly 700,000 clones, around 72% seen once. None of the donors, who were healthy HIV-negative adults, had recently had acute infections or vaccinations. Study results and limitations: On the whole, naive subsets had larger estimated richness than memory subsets had.

The sequence derives from a woman in her thirties in good health. V gene TRBV6-5 combines with J gene TRBJ2-7, with D uncertain. The sample was memory CD4+ T cells sorted from blood. Indicated subset: CD45RA-negative fraction. CDR3 region: CASARMDEQYF. CDR3 DNA: TGTGCCAGCGCCCGAATGGACGAGCAGTACTTC.